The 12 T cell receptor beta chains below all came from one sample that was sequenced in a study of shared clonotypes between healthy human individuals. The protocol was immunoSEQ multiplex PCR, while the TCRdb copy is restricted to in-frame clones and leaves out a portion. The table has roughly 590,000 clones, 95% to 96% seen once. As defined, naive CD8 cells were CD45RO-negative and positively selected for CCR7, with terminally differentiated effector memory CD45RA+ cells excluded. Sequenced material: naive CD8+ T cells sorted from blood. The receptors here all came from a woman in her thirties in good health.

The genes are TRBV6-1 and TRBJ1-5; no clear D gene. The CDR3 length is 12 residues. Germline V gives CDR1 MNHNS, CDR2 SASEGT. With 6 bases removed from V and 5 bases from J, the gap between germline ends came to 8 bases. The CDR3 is CASRGRHQPQHF. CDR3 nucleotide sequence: TGTGCCAGCAGGGGGAGACATCAGCCCCAGCATTTT.

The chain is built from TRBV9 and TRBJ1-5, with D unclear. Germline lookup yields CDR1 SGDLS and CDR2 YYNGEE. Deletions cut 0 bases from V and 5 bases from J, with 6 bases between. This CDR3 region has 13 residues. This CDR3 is CASSVGLYQPQHF. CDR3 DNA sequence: TGTGCCAGCAGCGTAGGGTTGTATCAGCCCCAGCATTTT.

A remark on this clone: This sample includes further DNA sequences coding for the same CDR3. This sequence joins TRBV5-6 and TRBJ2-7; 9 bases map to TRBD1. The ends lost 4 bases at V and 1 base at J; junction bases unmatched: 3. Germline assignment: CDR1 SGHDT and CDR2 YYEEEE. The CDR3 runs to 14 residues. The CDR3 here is CASSPTGGSYEQYF. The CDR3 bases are TGTGCCAGCAGCCCGACAGGGGGATCCTACGAGCAGTACTTC.

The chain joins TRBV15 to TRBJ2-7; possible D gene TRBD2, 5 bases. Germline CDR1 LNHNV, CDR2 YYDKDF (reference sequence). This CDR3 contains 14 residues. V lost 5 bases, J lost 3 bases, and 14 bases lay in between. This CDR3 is CATSGRGSGYEQYF. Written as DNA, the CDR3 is TGTGCCACCAGCGGCCGGGGTTCGGGCTACGAGCAGTACTTC.

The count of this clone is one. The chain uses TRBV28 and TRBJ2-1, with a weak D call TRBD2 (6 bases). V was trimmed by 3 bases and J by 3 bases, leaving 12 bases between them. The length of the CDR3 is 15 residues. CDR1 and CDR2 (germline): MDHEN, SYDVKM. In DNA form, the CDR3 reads TGTGCCAGCAGTTTGGGTCTAGCGCACTACAATGAGCAGTTCTTC. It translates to CASSLGLAHYNEQFF.

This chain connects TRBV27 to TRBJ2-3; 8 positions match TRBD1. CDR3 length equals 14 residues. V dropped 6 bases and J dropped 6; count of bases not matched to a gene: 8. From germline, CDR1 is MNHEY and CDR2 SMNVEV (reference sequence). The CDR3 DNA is TGTGCCAGCAGCCGTCAGGGGGCGGAGGATACGCAGTATTTT. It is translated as CASSRQGAEDTQYF.

CDR3 nucleotides: TGTGCCAGCAGTTATCCGACAGCGAACTATGGCTACACCTTC. This translates into CASSYPTANYGYTF. V is TRBV28 and J is TRBJ1-2; a weak D match, TRBD1 (5 bases). CDR3 size: 14 residues. V lost 4 bases, J lost 2 bases, and 11 bases lay in between. Germline-derived CDR1 and CDR2 are MDHEN and SYDVKM.

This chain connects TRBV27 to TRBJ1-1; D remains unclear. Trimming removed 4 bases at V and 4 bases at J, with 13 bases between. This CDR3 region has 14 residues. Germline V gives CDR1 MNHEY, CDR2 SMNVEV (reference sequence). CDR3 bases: TGTGCCAGCAGTTGGGTCGGGAGTGGCACTGAAGCTTTCTTT. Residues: CASSWVGSGTEAFF.

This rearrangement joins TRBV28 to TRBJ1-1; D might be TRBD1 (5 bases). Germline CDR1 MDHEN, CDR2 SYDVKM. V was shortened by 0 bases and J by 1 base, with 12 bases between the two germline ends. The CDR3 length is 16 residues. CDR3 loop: CASSLWGGYRNTEAFF. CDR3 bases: TGTGCCAGCAGTTTATGGGGGGGATATAGGAACACTGAAGCTTTCTTT.

DNA for the CDR3: TGTGCCAGCAGCGCTAGGGGGAAGAGGAACTACAATGAGCAGTTCTTC. It yields the protein CASSARGKRNYNEQFF. The chain uses TRBV7-9 and TRBJ2-1; D is possibly TRBD1 (6 bases). The CDR3 sequence is 16 residues long. Between the trimmed V and J ends, which lost 5 bases and 3 bases, there was a span of 17 bases. Germline V lookup: CDR1 SEHNR, CDR2 FQNEAQ (reference sequence).

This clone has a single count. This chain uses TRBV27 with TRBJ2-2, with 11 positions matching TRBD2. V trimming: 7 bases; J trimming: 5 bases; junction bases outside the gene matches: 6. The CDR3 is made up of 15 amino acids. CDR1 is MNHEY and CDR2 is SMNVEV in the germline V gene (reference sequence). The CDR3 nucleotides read TGTGCCAGCACCCTAGCGGGAGGAATTACCGGGGAGCTGTTTTTT. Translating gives CASTLAGGITGELFF.

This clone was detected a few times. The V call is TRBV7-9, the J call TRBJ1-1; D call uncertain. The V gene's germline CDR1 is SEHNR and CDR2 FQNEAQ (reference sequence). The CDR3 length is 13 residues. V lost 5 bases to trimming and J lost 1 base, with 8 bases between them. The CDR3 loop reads CASSHTTNTEAFF. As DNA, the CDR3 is TGTGCCAGCAGCCACACTACGAACACTGAAGCTTTCTTT. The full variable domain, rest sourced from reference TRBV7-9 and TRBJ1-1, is DTGVSQNPRHKITKRGQNVTFRCDPISEHNRLYWYRQTLGQGPEFLTYFQNEAQLEKSRLLSDRFSAERPKGSFSTLEIQRTEQGDSAMYLCASSHTTNTEAFFGQGTRLTVV.